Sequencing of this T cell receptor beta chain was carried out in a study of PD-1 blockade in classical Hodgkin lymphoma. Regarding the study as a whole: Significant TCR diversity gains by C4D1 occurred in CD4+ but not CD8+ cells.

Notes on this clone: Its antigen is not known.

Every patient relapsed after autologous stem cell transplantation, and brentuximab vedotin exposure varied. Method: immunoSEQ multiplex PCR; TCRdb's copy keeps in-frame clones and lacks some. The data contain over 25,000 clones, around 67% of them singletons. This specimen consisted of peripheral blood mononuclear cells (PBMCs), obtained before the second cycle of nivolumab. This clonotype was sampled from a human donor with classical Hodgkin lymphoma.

The CDR3 bases are TGTGCCAGCAGCTTAGACAGGGGCAGAAACACCATATATTTT. This translates into CASSLDRGRNTIYF. The chain employs TRBV7-2 and TRBJ1-3; 7 nucleotides line up with TRBD1. Germline V CDR1 and CDR2: SGHTA, FQGNSA. The CDR3 consists of 14 residues. The junction had 2 bases not matched to a gene; V was cut back by 1 base and J by 5 bases.